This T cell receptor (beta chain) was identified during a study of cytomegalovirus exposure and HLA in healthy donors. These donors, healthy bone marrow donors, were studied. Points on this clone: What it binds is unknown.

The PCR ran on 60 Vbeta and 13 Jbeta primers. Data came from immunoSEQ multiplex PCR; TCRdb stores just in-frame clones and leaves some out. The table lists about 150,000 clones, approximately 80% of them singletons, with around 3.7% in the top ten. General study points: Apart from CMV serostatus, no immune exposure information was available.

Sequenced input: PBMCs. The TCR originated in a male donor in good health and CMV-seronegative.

CDR3 amino acids: CASSPSRAPRGELFF. The CDR3 DNA reads TGTGCCAGCAGTCCCTCCAGGGCCCCCAGGGGGGAGCTGTTTTTT. This chain links TRBV7-9 with TRBJ2-2; D may be TRBD1 (5 bases). Germline CDR1 and CDR2: SEHNR and FQNEAQ (reference sequence). This CDR3 has 15 residues. V lost 6 bases and J 8 bases, leaving 19 bases between the germline ends.